This T cell receptor (beta chain) is from a study of shared clonotypes between healthy human individuals (dated by TCRdb to the early 2020s). About the study as a whole: The cohort included three men and a couple of women between 18 and 49 years of age. To estimate repertoire size and how much clonotype sharing occurs between individuals, the study deeply sequenced the blood TCR repertoires of several healthy adults. Each donor's leukapheresis produced roughly between roughly 0.85 and 9.5 billion PBMCs. To increase sequencing depth and limit assay-specific biases, TCR repertoire library preparation and sequencing were carried out by different laboratories using diverse techniques. For each donor, CD4 naive and CD4 memory were each given three plates, CD8 naive was given two plates, and CD8 memory was given one plate. Here is what the overall study found, with its caveats: Rarefaction of sorted-subset datasets indicated incomplete sequencing despite the large sequencing depth. Pairwise subsampling led to the expectation that sequencing depth would affect the degree of clonotype sharing among donors. When a few donors were compared, the shared fraction of clonotypes was about 5.4% for naive CD4, roughly 3.4% for naive CD8, 2% to 2.5% for memory CD4, and 0.4% for memory CD8. Because the study included only a small number of donors, the genetic and exposure-history diversity represented was limited. Larger estimated clonotype richness was generally found for naive subsets than for memory subsets. Clonotypes shared by all four sorted-subset donors showed higher generation probabilities than non-shared clonotypes. Sampling was restricted to blood, and TCR repertoires in tissues likely differ from the TCR repertoires found in blood.

TCR CDR3 regions were amplified from genomic DNA by multiplex PCR using the deep immunoSEQ assay. Extracted genomic DNA from each cell subset was spread evenly across all wells of several immunoSEQ 96-well plates, with each plate serving as a replicate. For sorted subsets, about 200 ng genomic DNA, equal to about 30,000 T cell genomes, was loaded into each replicate PCR. The purified libraries were quantified using a Qubit 3.0 fluorometer, sized with a Bioanalyzer 2100, and then quantified again using the KAPA Library Quantification kit. Every immunoSEQ 96-well plate was sequenced on a separate single-read 150-cycle Illumina NextSeq 550 flow cell. Turning to the authors' computational methods: Because the immunoSEQ output held only junctional sequences and lacked quality scores, the filtering could not match the filtering applied to full-length reads. To assign V/J genes and CDR3, sequences were annotated against IMGT germline references using PyIR, a Python wrapper for IgBLAST v1.9. Any read was removed if the V/J assignment was weak (E-value above 1e-6), the CDR3 was missing, or the read contained stop codons, out-of-frame junctions, or ambiguous translated residues. V3J clonotypes were defined as sequences sharing an identical inferred V gene, J gene, and CDR3 amino acid sequence. Percentage overlap between repertoires was calculated by dividing the number of shared unique clonotypes by the size of the smaller repertoire. Three approaches were used to assess repertoire richness: RTK rarefaction, the Chao1 estimator, and Recon v2.1 estimates of unobserved clonotypes. OLGA was used to compute generation probabilities for all TCRbeta clonotypes that the gDNA method yielded from a handful of donors. The source is immuneACCESS, and TCRdb retained only in-frame sequences with V and J called. Part of the clones is not carried over; for the studies checked, unresolved V genes explain less than half of this, and the remainder is unexplained. V and J calls and clone size come straight from that table; D and trimming were deduced from the DNA. Recorded for this sample are more than 1 million clones; 75% to 85% of them occurred a single time. The ten largest make up 0.5% to 0.6% of the sample.

The donors were healthy, HIV-negative adults with no recently reported acute infections or vaccinations. All donors were Caucasian adults living in Nashville, Tennessee, USA. CD4+ T cells were enriched by magnetic negative selection, after which naive cells were positively selected on CD45RA and the negative fraction was taken as the memory subset. Blood was collected by leukapheresis, and PBMCs were isolated by Ficoll-Histopaque density gradient centrifugation and then cryopreserved in liquid nitrogen vapor phase. Purity and quantity of every magnetically sorted T cell population were checked by analytical flow cytometry. Genomic DNA was isolated from each sorted fraction and quantified by UV absorbance on a Nanodrop 2000c. The junction shows trimming of 5 bases on V and 9 bases on J, plus 11 bases between the germline ends. CDR1 and CDR2 are read off the germline V gene (reference sequence) as GTSNPN and SVGIG. The CDR3 measures 11 amino acids from cysteine to phenylalanine. This entry keeps only the CDR3 DNA: 33 bases, framed from base 1.

In regard to this clone: The antigen this receptor binds is unknown. Nothing much larger sits one base from this clone, and base qualities are not available.

The TCR comes from a man between 18 and 35 years old in good health. Some clones in this sample may be carry-over from other donors' samples. The chain links TRBV30 with TRBJ2-1; possibly the D gene is TRBD2, per 5 matching bases. Sequencing was performed on memory CD4+ T cells from PBMCs. Taken with the paper, the label for cell subset or site translates to: CD45RA-negative fraction. The CDR3 is CAWGGLIEQFF. In nucleotides, the sequence is TGTGCCTGGGGCGGGCTAATTGAGCAGTTCTTC.